This entry concerns a single TCR beta chain. Its specificity is not known. The PCR made use of 60 Vbeta and 13 Jbeta primers. The assay was immunoSEQ multiplex PCR, and TCRdb's table has in-frame clones only and misses some. Counted here are about 76,000 clones, roughly 79% occurring once; the ten biggest clones make up around 2%. This record comes from a study of cytomegalovirus exposure and HLA in healthy donors. Donors counted as nominally healthy when sampled, yet unrecorded immune exposures were likely. The CDR3 totals 13 residues. Germline lookup yields CDR1 SQVTM and CDR2 ANQGSEA. V dropped 6 bases and J dropped 5; count of bases not matched to a gene: 7. Study-wide results and limits: Upon later analysis, HLA-associated TCR beta chains proved more clonally expanded than other, equally common chains.

The chain carries TRBV29-1 and TRBJ2-5; TRBD2 matches 9 bases. The clonotype was recovered from a young woman in good health and CMV-seronegative. The sequencing input was PBMCs. CDR3 bases: TGCAGCGTGACTAGCGGACCAACGGAGACCCAGTACTTC. Its translation: CSVTSGPTETQYF.